This T cell receptor beta chain was identified in a study of OX40 agonist ivuxolimab in advanced cancers. Trimming at V came to 5 bases and at J to 3 bases, leaving 8 bases not matched to a gene. CDR1 is SGHTA and CDR2 is FQGNSA in the germline V gene. The CDR3 is 16 amino acids. Repertoires were generated with immunoSEQ multiplex PCR, while TCRdb's copy carries only in-frame clones and drops some. The sample has tens of thousands of clones, approximately 80% seen once; the top ten hold approximately 0.75%. Source: CD4+ or CD8+ T cells sorted from blood, taken in a trial of the OX40 agonist ivuxolimab. The TCR sequence derives from an adult with an advanced solid tumor such as melanoma, head and neck, liver or kidney cancer. The chain couples TRBV7-2 to TRBJ2-7, with 12 positions matching TRBD2. CDR3 sequence: CASSLRAGLAGYEQYF. The CDR3 DNA follows: TGTGCCAGCAGCCTGAGGGCGGGACTAGCGGGCTACGAGCAGTACTTC.